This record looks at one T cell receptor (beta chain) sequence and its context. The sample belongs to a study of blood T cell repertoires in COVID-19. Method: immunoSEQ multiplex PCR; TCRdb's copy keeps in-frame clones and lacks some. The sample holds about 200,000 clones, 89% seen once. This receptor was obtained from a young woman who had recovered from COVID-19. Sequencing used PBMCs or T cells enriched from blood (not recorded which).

The CDR3 reads CATSDLGGGGETQYF. The CDR3 DNA reads as TGTGCCACCAGTGATTTGGGCGGGGGCGGAGAGACCCAGTACTTC. The genes are TRBV24-1 and TRBJ2-5; D might be TRBD2 (7 bases). Germline values: CDR1 KGHDR, CDR2 SFDVKD. The CDR3 is made up of 15 amino acids. V was clipped by 0 bases and J by 4 bases, with 11 bases between them.